This T cell receptor (beta chain) is from a study of blood T cell repertoires in COVID-19. Study background: Researchers got acute and convalescent COVID-19 samples from the United States, Italy and Spain. Sample material is recorded as cDNA or gDNA derived from T cells, B-cell-depleted T cells, or PBMCs.

The repertoire was sequenced with immunoSEQ multiplex PCR; TCRdb's copy has only in-frame clones and lacks some. The sample yields around 150,000 clones, about 90% seen once. This receptor was obtained from a woman in her fifties or sixties with active or convalescent COVID-19. The source material was peripheral blood.

The CDR3 sequence: CAWSVTGGTEAFF. Written as DNA, the CDR3 is TGTGCCTGGAGTGTAACAGGGGGCACTGAAGCTTTCTTT. The genes are TRBV30 and TRBJ1-1; 8 nucleotides match TRBD1. V dropped 0 bases and J dropped 4; count of bases not matched to a gene: 1. This CDR3 spans 13 amino acids. Germline CDR1 GTSNPN, CDR2 SVGIG (reference sequence).